This T cell receptor (beta chain) appears in the sequencing data of a study of cytomegalovirus exposure and HLA in healthy donors. At the level of the study: A subsequent analysis reported that the roughly 120 validation repertoires were produced on the same platform that had also been used for the roughly 710 first-cohort repertoires. Points from the study as a whole: Whilst most TCR sequences proved rare, a subset of public TCRs occurred across many donors. Among TCR beta chains, those listed as cytomegalovirus-associated numbered around 180.

Points on this clone: As yet, its antigen is unknown.

The CDR3 runs to 15 residues. V lost 4 bases and J lost 3; bases outside the gene matches: 5. Germline loops: CDR1 SGHRS, CDR2 YFSETQ. Generated by immunoSEQ multiplex PCR, the TCRdb table keeps only in-frame clones and is missing some. This sample has under 200,000 clones, with roughly 96% found just once. This chain links TRBV5-1 with TRBJ2-2, with 8 bases that match TRBD1. The specimen was PBMCs. This TCR was sampled from a woman under 30 in good health and CMV-seronegative. CDR3 in amino acids: CASSPGGGYTGELFF. The DNA for the CDR3 is TGCGCCAGCAGCCCAGGGGGCGGGTACACCGGGGAGCTGTTTTTT.